What follows are 18 T cell receptor beta chains derived from one specimen sequenced in a study of cytomegalovirus exposure and HLA in healthy donors. The PCR used 60 Vbeta and 13 Jbeta primers. Generated by immunoSEQ multiplex PCR, the TCRdb table keeps only in-frame clones and is missing some. This repertoire shows roughly 190,000 clones, about three quarters found once; its top ten account for about 1.1%. The specimen sequenced was PBMCs. The receptor source for this set is a woman between 40 and 55 years old in good health and CMV-seronegative.

The genes are TRBV4-3 and TRBJ1-3; D not certain. V was shortened by 0 bases and J by 3 bases, with 9 bases between the two germline ends. Germline CDR1 LGHNA, CDR2 YSLEER. The CDR3 is 15 amino acids. CDR3: CASSQDFSFGNTIYF. CDR3 nucleotide sequence: TGCGCCAGCAGCCAAGATTTCAGTTTTGGAAACACCATATATTTT.

This clone has more than one count but fewer than ten. The rearrangement uses TRBV6-6 and TRBJ2-6; no definite D call. Germline V lookup: CDR1 MNHNY, CDR2 SVGAGI (reference sequence). Deletions cut 6 bases from V and 2 bases from J, with 5 bases between. The CDR3 sequence is 13 residues long. The CDR3 DNA reads TGTGCCAGCAGCCGTCCTGGGGCCAACGTCCTGACTTTC. Its translation: CASSRPGANVLTF.

V usage is TRBV11-3 and J usage is TRBJ2-1, with TRBD2 matching 10 bases. Looked up from germline, CDR1 is SGHNT and CDR2 is YENEEA. Trimming removed 5 bases from V and 10 bases from J; junction bases left unmatched: 11. The CDR3 runs to 15 residues. The CDR3 bases are TGTGCCAGCAGCCCCGGGACTAGCGTGACGGGGGAGCAGTTCTTC. Amino acids: CASSPGTSVTGEQFF.

This clone was counted between two and nine times. V gene TRBV19 combines with J gene TRBJ1-2; 7 nucleotides match TRBD1. CDR1 is LNHDA, CDR2 SQIVND, per germline (reference sequence). V gave up 4 bases and J gave up 4 bases; unmatched junction bases: 9. The CDR3 is 15 amino acids. CDR3 amino acids: CASSTSGTEVYGYTF. The CDR3 coding sequence is TGTGCCAGTAGTACCTCCGGGACAGAAGTCTATGGCTACACCTTC.

The sample holds one count of this clone. This rearrangement joins TRBV7-2 to TRBJ2-1; TRBD2 might be the D (7 bases). The V gene lost 3 bases and the J gene lost 5 bases, with 23 bases spanning the gap. The CDR3 consists of 18 residues. From germline, CDR1 is SGHTA and CDR2 FQGNSA. The CDR3 nucleotides are TGTGCCAGCAGCTTTACCGGGACGGGGGGCACCAGGGACAATGAGCAGTTCTTC. Its translation: CASSFTGTGGTRDNEQFF.

J is TRBJ2-3 and V is TRBV7-3; D not resolved. The germline V gene encodes CDR1 SGHTA and CDR2 FQGTGA. The V end was cut by 5 bases, the J end by 0 bases, with 12 bases between. This CDR3 has 15 amino acids. CDR3 amino acids: CASSRRGSSTDTQYF. DNA of the CDR3: TGTGCCAGCAGCCGACGAGGTTCTAGCACAGATACGCAGTATTTT. Filled out from reference TRBV7-3 and TRBJ2-3, the complete variable domain reads GAGVSQTPSNKVTEKGKYVELRCDPISGHTALYWYRQSLGQGPEFLIYFQGTGAADDSGLPNDRFFAVRPEGSVSTLKIQRTERGDSAVYLCASSRRGSSTDTQYFGPGTRLTVL.

The chain combines TRBV19 with TRBJ1-1, with D maybe TRBD1 (5 bases). Germline CDR1 LNHDA, CDR2 SQIVND (reference sequence). Trimming shortened V by 2 bases and J by 1 base, and 8 bases separated the two germline ends. CDR3 length: 14 residues. The CDR3 loop reads CASSIKGANTEAFF. In nucleotides, the CDR3 is TGTGCCAGTAGTATAAAAGGGGCGAACACTGAAGCTTTCTTT.

The rearrangement joins TRBV4-3 to TRBJ2-1; 10 nucleotides align to TRBD2. The CDR3 totals 15 residues. V lost 4 bases and J lost 8; bases outside the gene matches: 8. In germline, CDR1 is LGHNA, CDR2 YSLEER. CDR3 nucleotides: TGCGCCAGCAGCCGAGGTCGAGCGGGGGGGGATGAGCAGTTCTTC. Its protein product is CASSRGRAGGDEQFF.

The CDR3 here is CASSVDPGQGREQYF. The CDR3 bases are TGTGCCAGCAGCGTAGACCCGGGACAGGGGAGGGAGCAGTACTTC. The chain links TRBV9 to TRBJ2-7; 10 bases are shared with TRBD1. V lost 0 bases to trimming and J lost 7 bases; unmatched junction nucleotides: 7. Germline assignment: CDR1 SGDLS and CDR2 YYNGEE. There are 15 residues in the CDR3.

The rearrangement links TRBV6-1 to TRBJ1-5; TRBD1 matches at 7 bases. The CDR3 runs 13 residues. Germline CDR1 is MNHNS and CDR2 is SASEGT. The J segment lost 8 bases and the V segment lost 6 bases, leaving 7 bases of the junction unmatched. In DNA form, the CDR3 reads TGTGCCAGCAGAGCGACAGGGCTTGAGCCCCAGCATTTT. This sequence encodes CASRATGLEPQHF.

This clone occurred a few times. This rearrangement joins TRBV23-1 to TRBJ2-7; 8 bases line up with TRBD1. TRBV23-1 belongs to the ORF category, with a function that is uncertain. V lost 2 bases and J lost 7; bases outside the gene matches: 10. The CDR3 is 15 residues long. CDR3 region: CASSQTPTGVGEQYV. The CDR3 bases are TGCGCCAGCAGTCAAACCCCGACAGGGGTGGGAGAGCAGTACGTC.

This CDR3 reads CASSLRDRGYEQYF. In DNA, the CDR3 is TGTGCCAGCTCATTGCGGGACAGGGGCTACGAGCAGTACTTC. This chain links TRBV18 with TRBJ2-7; TRBD1 matches 10 bases. V was pared by 5 bases and J by 3 bases, with 4 bases of the junction left unmatched. This CDR3 is 14 amino acids long. Germline V lookup: CDR1 KGHSH, CDR2 LQKENI.

The chain uses TRBV20-1 and TRBJ2-7, with TRBD2 as a possible D gene (6 bases). The CDR3 has 11 residues. Trimming pared 3 bases from V and 9 bases from J, leaving 12 bases between. Germline V gives CDR1 DFQATT, CDR2 SNEGSKA (reference sequence). In DNA, the CDR3 is TGCAGTGCTAGGGAGGGGTTGGCGCAGTACTTC. It codes for CSAREGLAQYF.

This clone was observed a single time. The gene calls are TRBV9 and TRBJ2-3, with a weak D call TRBD2 (5 bases). The CDR3 loop spans 13 amino acids. The germline gives CDR1 SGDLS, CDR2 YYNGEE. Trimming pared 3 bases from V and 5 bases from J, leaving 10 bases between. CDR3 sequence reads: CASSEGVLDTQYF. The CDR3 DNA sequence: TGTGCCAGCAGCGAGGGAGTGTTAGATACGCAGTATTTT. Complete variable domain (other parts from reference TRBV9 and TRBJ2-3): DSGVTQTPKHLITATGQRVTLRCSPRSGDLSVYWYQQSLDQGLQFLIQYYNGEERAKGNILERFSAQQFPDLHSELNLSSLELGDSALYFCASSEGVLDTQYFGPGTRLTVL.

This chain uses TRBV7-2 with TRBJ2-3; TRBD2 aligns across 10 bases. This CDR3 region has 18 residues. Germline V gives CDR1 SGHTA, CDR2 FQGNSA. Trimming cost V 5 bases and J 1 base; bases outside gene matches: 12. The CDR3 reads CASSPGASGLAGTDTQYF. CDR3 DNA sequence: TGTGCCAGCAGCCCCGGAGCCTCAGGACTAGCGGGCACAGATACGCAGTATTTT.

The V call is TRBV9, the J call TRBJ2-3; D gene unclear. With 0 bases removed from V and 0 bases from J, the gap between germline ends came to 8 bases. The CDR3 extends over 15 amino acids. CDR1 and CDR2 from the germline V gene are SGDLS and YYNGEE. The CDR3: CASSVGRVSTDTQYF. The CDR3 bases are TGTGCCAGCAGCGTAGGACGGGTTAGCACAGATACGCAGTATTTT.

The rearrangement links TRBV29-1 to TRBJ1-1; possible D gene TRBD1, 5 bases. The germline gives CDR1 SQVTM, CDR2 ANQGSEA. The CDR3 extends over 15 amino acids. V was trimmed by 3 bases and J by 1 base, leaving 15 bases between them. CDR3 loop: CSVEGGGRTNTEAFF. CDR3 bases: TGCAGCGTTGAGGGCGGGGGGAGGACGAACACTGAAGCTTTCTTT.

The chain is built from TRBV27 and TRBJ1-4, with TRBD1 identical over 7 bases. From germline, CDR1 is MNHEY and CDR2 SMNVEV (reference sequence). The CDR3 consists of 19 residues. With V trimmed by 5 bases and J by 0 bases, 15 bases remained unmatched. CDR3 bases: TGTGCCAGCAGTCCAATATCCGGGACAGTCCGTGCAACTAATGAAAAACTGTTTTTT. Protein: CASSPISGTVRATNEKLFF.